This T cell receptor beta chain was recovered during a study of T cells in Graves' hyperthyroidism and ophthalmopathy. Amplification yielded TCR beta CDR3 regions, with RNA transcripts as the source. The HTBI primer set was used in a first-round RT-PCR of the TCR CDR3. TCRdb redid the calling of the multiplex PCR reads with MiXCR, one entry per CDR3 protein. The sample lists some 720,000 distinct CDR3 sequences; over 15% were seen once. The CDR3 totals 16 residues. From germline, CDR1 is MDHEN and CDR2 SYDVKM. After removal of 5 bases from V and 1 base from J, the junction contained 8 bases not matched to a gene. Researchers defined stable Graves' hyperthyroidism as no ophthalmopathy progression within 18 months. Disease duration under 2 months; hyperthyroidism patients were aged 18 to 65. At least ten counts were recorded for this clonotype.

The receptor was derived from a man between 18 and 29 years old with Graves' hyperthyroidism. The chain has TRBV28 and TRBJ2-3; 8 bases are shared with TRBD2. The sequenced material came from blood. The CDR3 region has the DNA TGTGCCAGCAGTCTCCTCTTGGGACTAGGCACAGATACGCAGTATTTT. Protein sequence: CASSLLLGLGTDTQYF.